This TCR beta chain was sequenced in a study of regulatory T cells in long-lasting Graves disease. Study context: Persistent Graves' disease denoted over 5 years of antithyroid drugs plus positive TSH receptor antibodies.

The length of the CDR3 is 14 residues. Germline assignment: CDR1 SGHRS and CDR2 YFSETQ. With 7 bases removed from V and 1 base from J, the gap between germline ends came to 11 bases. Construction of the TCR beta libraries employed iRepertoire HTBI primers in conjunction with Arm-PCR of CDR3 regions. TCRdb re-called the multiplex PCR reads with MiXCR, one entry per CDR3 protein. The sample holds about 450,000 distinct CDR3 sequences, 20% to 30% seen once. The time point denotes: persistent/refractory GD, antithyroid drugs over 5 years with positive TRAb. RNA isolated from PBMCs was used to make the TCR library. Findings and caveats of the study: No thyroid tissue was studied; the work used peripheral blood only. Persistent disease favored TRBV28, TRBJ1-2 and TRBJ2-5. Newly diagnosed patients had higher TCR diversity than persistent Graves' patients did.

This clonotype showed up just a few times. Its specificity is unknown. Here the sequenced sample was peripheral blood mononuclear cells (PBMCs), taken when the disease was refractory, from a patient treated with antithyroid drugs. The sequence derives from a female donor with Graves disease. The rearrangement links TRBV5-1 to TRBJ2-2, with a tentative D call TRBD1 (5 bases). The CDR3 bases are TGCGCCAGCGTTGACAGTTTGAACACCGGGGAGCTGTTTTTT. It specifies CASVDSLNTGELFF.